A single sample is the source of the 3 T cell receptor beta chains below, sequenced in a study of blood T cell repertoires in COVID-19 (TCRdb year 2020). Preparation of the library involved the immunoSEQ multiplex PCR assay. TCRdb's version of the immuneACCESS table is confined to in-frame rearrangements and falls short of the full clone set. An unresolved V gene accounts for under half of the shortfall where checked; the remainder is of unknown origin. This sample lists approximately 120,000 clones; 85% were detected once. 5% to 7.5% of the sample lies in the top ten. The specimen sequenced was peripheral blood. The receptors derive from a man aged 80 or over with active or convalescent COVID-19.

This clone was seen only a few times. The chain carries TRBV7-9 and TRBJ2-7, with 8 bases fitting TRBD1. This CDR3 has 14 amino acids. Germline V gene data show CDR1 as SEHNR and CDR2 as FQNEAQ (reference sequence). The V gene end was trimmed by 7 bases and the J gene end by 2 bases; junction bases not matched to a gene: 7. The CDR3 protein is CASTNGQGPYEQYF. Written as DNA, the CDR3 is TGTGCCAGCACCAACGGACAGGGACCCTACGAGCAGTACTTC.

The chain links TRBV30 to TRBJ2-7; 9 bases align to TRBD1. Germline V gene sequence: CDR1 GTSNPN, CDR2 SVGIG (reference sequence). This CDR3 region has 15 residues. J lost 1 base, V lost 4 bases, and 8 bases had no gene match. This chain's CDR3 is CAWNDGTGYSYEQYF. As DNA, the CDR3 is TGTGCCTGGAACGATGGGACAGGGTATTCCTACGAGCAGTACTTC.

The chain is built from TRBV3-1 (or the pseudogene TRBV3-2) and TRBJ1-1, with D perhaps TRBD1 (5 bases). Trimming left V 4 bases short and J 2 bases short, with 11 bases between. CDR3 length: 14 amino acids. The V gene's germline CDR1 is LGHDT and CDR2 YNNKEL (reference sequence). CDR3 nucleotides: TGTGCCAGCAGCCCCAGGGTTAGAAACACTGAAGCTTTCTTT. Protein product: CASSPRVRNTEAFF.